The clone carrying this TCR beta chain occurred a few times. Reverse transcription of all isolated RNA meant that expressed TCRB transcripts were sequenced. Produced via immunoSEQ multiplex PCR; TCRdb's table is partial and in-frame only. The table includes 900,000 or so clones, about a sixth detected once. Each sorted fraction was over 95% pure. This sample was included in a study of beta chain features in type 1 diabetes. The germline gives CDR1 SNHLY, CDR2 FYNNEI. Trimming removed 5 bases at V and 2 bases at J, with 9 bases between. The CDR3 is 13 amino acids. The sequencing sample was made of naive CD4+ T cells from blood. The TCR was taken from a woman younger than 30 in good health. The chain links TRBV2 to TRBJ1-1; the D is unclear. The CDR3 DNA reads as TGTGCCAGCAGTCAATCAACCAACACTGAAGCTTTCTTT. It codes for CASSQSTNTEAFF.